The 17 T cell receptor beta chains below were found in one sample sequenced in a study of T cells after yellow fever vaccination. One entry per CDR3 protein, called by TCRdb with MiXCR from the 5' RACE reads. In the table there are a few hundred thousand distinct CDR3 sequences, 3% to 4.5% of which are singletons. Sequencing used PBMCs, obtained 5 days after the yellow fever booster vaccination. The receptors come from a man in his late teens or twenties who received the YFV17D yellow fever vaccine.

This clonotype has ten or more counts. V is TRBV6-6 and J is TRBJ1-1; D unresolved. CDR1 and CDR2 from the germline V gene are MNHNY and SVGAGI (reference sequence). This CDR3 is built from 16 residues. Trimming took 2 bases from V and 5 from J, leaving 18 bases between them. The CDR3 spells CASSYGYTGTGTEAFF. The DNA of the CDR3 is TGTGCCAGCAGTTACGGGTACACTGGCACCGGGACTGAAGCTTTCTTT.

The V call is TRBV7-6, the J call TRBJ2-7; TRBD1 aligns across 9 bases. CDR3 size: 14 residues. Germline V gene lookup returns CDR1 SGHVS and CDR2 FNYEAQ. The V and J ends lost 5 bases and 3 bases, in that order; junction bases with no gene match: 5. CDR3 amino acids: CASSLQGQGYEQYF. The CDR3 bases are TGTGCCAGCAGCCTACAGGGACAGGGCTACGAGCAGTACTTC.

The V call is TRBV12-3 or TRBV12-4, the J call TRBJ2-3; D may be TRBD2 (7 bases). CDR3 length equals 16 residues. Trimming shortened V by 5 bases and J by 5 bases, and 20 bases separated the two germline ends. Here the CDR3 reads CASSPSGRGGLDTQYF. The DNA for the CDR3 is TGTGCCAGCAGTCCTTCTGGGAGGGGGGGGTTAGATACGCAGTATTTT.

The rearrangement links TRBV5-1 to TRBJ2-5; maybe TRBD2 (5 bases). In germline, CDR1 is SGHRS, CDR2 YFSETQ. The CDR3 has 15 amino acids. Trimming removed 1 base at V and 3 bases at J, with 13 bases between. CDR3 sequence reads: CASSLSSGNKETQYF. The CDR3 DNA reads TGCGCCAGCAGCTTGTCATCGGGAAACAAAGAGACCCAGTACTTC.

This clonotype has more than one count but fewer than ten. This chain links TRBV12-3 or TRBV12-4 with TRBJ1-5; 7 bases align to TRBD1. The CDR3 spans 15 residues. J lost 1 base, V lost 5 bases, and 5 bases had no gene match. CDR3 sequence (DNA): TGTGCCAGCAGTCCCCAGGGGGGGAGCAATCAGCCCCAGCATTTT. Translation gives CASSPQGGSNQPQHF.

This clonotype was found many times. The chain recombines TRBV5-1 with TRBJ2-7; TRBD1 agrees at 10 bases. This CDR3 contains 14 residues. CDR1 is SGHRS and CDR2 is YFSETQ in the germline V gene. V gave up 5 bases and J gave up 2 bases; unmatched junction bases: 4. The CDR3 coding sequence is TGCGCCAGCAGTGGACAGGGGGGGACCTACGAGCAGTACTTC. Translated: CASSGQGGTYEQYF.

This clonotype was found a few times. The chain uses TRBV7-2 and TRBJ2-7; 11 nucleotides agree with TRBD2. J was trimmed by 7 bases and V by 5 bases; bases with no gene match: 10. Germline V gene data show CDR1 as SGHTA and CDR2 as FQGNSA. This CDR3 has 15 residues. This CDR3 is CASSTRGLAAGEQYF. Written as DNA, the CDR3 is TGTGCCAGCAGCACAAGGGGACTAGCGGCGGGGGAGCAGTACTTC.

The CDR3 region has the DNA TGTGCCAGCAGTTACCCGACGGCCCAGCATTTT. Translated: CASSYPTAQHF. The rearrangement uses TRBV6-2 or TRBV6-3 and TRBJ1-5; D is ambiguous. This CDR3 comprises 11 residues. Trimming took off 2 bases at V and 11 bases at J, with 7 bases between the two ends. Germline V gives CDR1 MNHEY, CDR2 SVGEGT.

This rearrangement joins TRBV24-1 to TRBJ1-4, with D tentatively TRBD1 (5 bases). CDR1 and CDR2 (germline): KGHDR, SFDVKD. The CDR3 loop spans 15 amino acids. The V gene lost 2 bases and the J gene lost 7 bases, with 13 bases spanning the gap. CDR3 sequence: CATSDSAGLVEKLFF. CDR3 nucleotide sequence: TGTGCCACCAGTGATTCCGCAGGGCTGGTTGAAAAACTGTTTTTT.

This clonotype was seen many times. V and J are TRBV7-6 and TRBJ1-1; D gene uncertain. This CDR3 has 12 residues. V was cut by 4 bases and J by 4 bases, with 7 bases left in between. Germline lookup yields CDR1 SGHVS and CDR2 FNYEAQ. The CDR3 nucleotides read TGTGCCAGCAGCTCCTTCGGCACTGAAGCTTTCTTT. Translated: CASSSFGTEAFF.

There are a few counts of this clonotype. V usage is TRBV2 and J usage is TRBJ2-1, with a weak D call TRBD1 (5 bases). The CDR3 totals 12 residues. The germline CDR1 and CDR2 sequences are SNHLY and FYNNEI. The ends were cut back, 1 base at V and 14 bases at J, with 12 bases in the middle. The CDR3 DNA reads TGTGCCAGCAGTGAAGGGTCAGGGCTTGAGTTCTTC. Translated: CASSEGSGLEFF.

This chain links TRBV20-1 with TRBJ2-1; 7 nucleotides align to TRBD2. Germline values: CDR1 DFQATT, CDR2 SNEGSKA (reference sequence). J was trimmed by 3 bases and V by 0 bases; bases with no gene match: 5. CDR3 length equals 15 residues. CDR3 region: CSARDWGGNYNEQFF. The CDR3 nucleotides are TGCAGTGCTAGAGATTGGGGAGGGAACTACAATGAGCAGTTCTTC.

The genes are TRBV9 and TRBJ1-4; the match to TRBD1 covers 7 bases. The V gene's germline CDR1 is SGDLS and CDR2 YYNGEE. The V and J ends lost 3 bases and 8 bases, in that order; junction bases with no gene match: 16. The CDR3 has 17 residues. CDR3 nucleotides: TGTGCCAGCAGCGGTGAACTGTTGACAGGGCGGACCGAAAAACTGTTTTTT. It encodes CASSGELLTGRTEKLFF. Full variable domain (rest looked up from reference TRBV9 and TRBJ1-4): DSGVTQTPKHLITATGQRVTLRCSPRSGDLSVYWYQQSLDQGLQFLIQYYNGEERAKGNILERFSAQQFPDLHSELNLSSLELGDSALYFCASSGELLTGRTEKLFFGSGTQLSVL.

The rearrangement links TRBV7-9 to TRBJ1-1; 11 nucleotides match TRBD1. There are 16 residues in the CDR3. V dropped 5 bases and J dropped 6; count of bases not matched to a gene: 11. CDR1 is SEHNR, CDR2 FQNEAQ, per germline (reference sequence). CDR3 coding DNA: TGTGCCAGCAGCCCAGGACAGGGGGCTTTTTTCTCTGAAGCTTTCTTT. Protein product: CASSPGQGAFFSEAFF.

The chain employs TRBV18 and TRBJ2-2; TRBD1 matches 8 bases. The CDR3 covers 13 residues. J was trimmed by 2 bases and V by 8 bases; bases with no gene match: 1. CDR1 and CDR2 (germline): KGHSH, LQKENI. The CDR3 bases are TGTGCCAGCGGACAGGGAAACACCGGGGAGCTGTTTTTT. Its protein is CASGQGNTGELFF.

This clonotype showed up just once. One junction end disagrees with the germline gene, perhaps due to a read error. CDR3 sequence reads: CASSLSGANVPTF. CDR3 coding DNA: TGTGCCAGCAGTTTATCGGGGGCCAACGTCCCGACTTTC. The chain links TRBV12-3 or TRBV12-4 to TRBJ2-6; D tentatively reads TRBD1 or TRBD2 (6 bases each). This CDR3 spans 13 amino acids.

The rearrangement links TRBV18 to TRBJ2-3; 7 positions agree with TRBD1. CDR3 length: 13 amino acids. Trimming cost V 2 bases and J 9 bases; bases outside gene matches: 5. CDR1 is KGHSH and CDR2 is LQKENI in the germline V gene. CDR3 coding DNA: TGTGCCAGCTCACCATCAGAGGGGGCCACGCAGTATTTT. Its protein is CASSPSEGATQYF.